This TCR beta chain was recovered during a study of T cell responses to AZD1222 COVID-19 vaccine (dated by TCRdb to about 2021). About the study as a whole: AZD1222 recipients given second doses at about 4 weeks or at about 12 weeks were pooled, since spike-specific TCR depth and breadth were not found to differ between the two schedules. A total of 233 trial participants underwent TCR sequencing, of whom 207 had received two doses of AZD1222 and 26 had received two doses of the MenACWY control vaccine. Trial participants were enrolled into age subgroups of 18-55, 56-69 and 70-plus years, which contained 148, 28 and 57 TCR-sequenced participants, respectively.

The cysteine opens and the phenylalanine closes a CDR3 of 15 amino acids. CDR3 DNA is the only sequence kept; it has 45 bases, read in frame from the first base. V is cut back by 7 bases and J by 5 bases, with 10 bases in the junction unmatched. For CDR1 and CDR2, the germline V gene lists MDHEN and SYDVKM. In the case of this clone: This clone's antigen is unknown. Nothing much larger sits one base from this clone, and base qualities are not available.

Broader findings and caveats from the paper: Conclusions about previously exposed vaccinees were limited because only a handful of AZD1222 recipients were SARS-CoV-2 seropositive at baseline. The 56-69-year group was small, and its depth increase did not reach significance, likely because of low power. Because no day 14 peak-response samples were available, repertoires were characterized only after the peak T cell response. Epitopes outside the regions mutated in the B.1.351 and B.1.1.7 variants were reportedly recognized by nearly half of the unique spike-specific TCRs. After two AZD1222 doses, both the breadth and the depth of spike-specific TCRs were significantly higher than at day 0 and than in MenACWY recipients. Participants were mostly white British and included more females than males, and it was suggested by the authors that clonal diversity may have been underestimated. CD4 TCRs associated with the vaccine covered the entire spike protein, and the dominant responses were in regions 160-218 and 743-854.

The CDR3 regions of human TCRbeta chains were analyzed by immunosequencing. The study's processing was this. TCRs in the repertoires were compared against a reference library of SARS-CoV-2-specific TCRs that had been generated with the MIRA antigen-specificity platform. Breadth was defined as the fraction of unique TCRs that were SARS-CoV-2-associated. Depth was defined as the fraction of total T cells that were SARS-CoV-2-associated. Using the MIRA data, each spike-specific TCR was assigned both to the spike region to which the TCR was reactive and to a CD4 or CD8 class. Log10-transformed breadth and depth values were compared by one-way ANOVA with Sidak's multiple comparisons tests. TCRdb carries this immuneACCESS record with in-frame sequences only. Its versions omit some clonotypes, under half of them owing to an unresolved V gene in the studies checked, with the rest unexplained. From that table come the V and J calls and clone size; the DNA was used to work out D and trimming. Here the sample has more than 95,000 clones; over 85% occur a single time. Around 5% of the sample is in the top ten clones.

The time point label of this sample denotes: baseline before first vaccination. Samples from vaccinated people were obtained from the UK trials COV001 and COV002, which included a single-blind randomized controlled phase 2/3 trial of AZD1222 (ChAdOx1 nCoV-19) in healthy adults. Trial participant PBMC samples were collected at day 0 and day 28 after the second dose for TCRbeta chain sequencing. Here the chain combines TRBV28 and TRBJ2-3, and TRBD2 aligns with 9 junction nucleotides. The sequence derives from an adult in good health. Sequencing was performed on peripheral blood, taken on day 0 of AZD1222 vaccination. This receptor carries the CDR3 CASTGASGDQDTQYF. DNA sequence: TGTGCCAGCACGGGAGCTAGCGGGGACCAAGATACGCAGTATTTT.